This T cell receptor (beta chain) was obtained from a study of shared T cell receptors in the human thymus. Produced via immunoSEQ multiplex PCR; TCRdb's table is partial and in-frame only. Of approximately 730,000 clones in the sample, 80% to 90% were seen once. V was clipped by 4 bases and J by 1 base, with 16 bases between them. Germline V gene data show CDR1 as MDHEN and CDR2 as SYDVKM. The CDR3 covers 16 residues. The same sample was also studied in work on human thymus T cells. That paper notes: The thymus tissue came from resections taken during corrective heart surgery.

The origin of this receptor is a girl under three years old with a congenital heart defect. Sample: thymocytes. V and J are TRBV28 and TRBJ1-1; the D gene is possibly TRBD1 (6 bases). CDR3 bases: TGTGCCAGCAGTTGGATGGGGGCCGATTCGAACACTGAAGCTTTCTTT. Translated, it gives CASSWMGADSNTEAFF.